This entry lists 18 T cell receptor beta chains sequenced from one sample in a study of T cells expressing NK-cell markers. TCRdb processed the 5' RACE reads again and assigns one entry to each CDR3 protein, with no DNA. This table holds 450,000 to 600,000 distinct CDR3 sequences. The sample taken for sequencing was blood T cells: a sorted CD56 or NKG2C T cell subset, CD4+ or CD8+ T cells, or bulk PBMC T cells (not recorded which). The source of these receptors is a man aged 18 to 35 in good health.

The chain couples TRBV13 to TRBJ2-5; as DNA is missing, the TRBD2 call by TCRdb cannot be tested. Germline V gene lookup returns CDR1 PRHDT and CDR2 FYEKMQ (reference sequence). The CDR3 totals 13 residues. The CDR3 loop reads CASSPWEAGAQYF.

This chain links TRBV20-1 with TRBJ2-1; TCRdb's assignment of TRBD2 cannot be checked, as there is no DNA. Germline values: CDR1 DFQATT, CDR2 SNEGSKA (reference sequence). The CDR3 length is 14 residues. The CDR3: CSARGWAGINEQFF.

This chain's CDR3 is CASSLYISGGDYGYTF. The V call is TRBV7-9, the J call TRBJ1-2; absent DNA, TCRdb's TRBD1 call cannot be checked. CDR3 length: 16 residues. The germline gives CDR1 SEHNR, CDR2 FQNEAQ (reference sequence).

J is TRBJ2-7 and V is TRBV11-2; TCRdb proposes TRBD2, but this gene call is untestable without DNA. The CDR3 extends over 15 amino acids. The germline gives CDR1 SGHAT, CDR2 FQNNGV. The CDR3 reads CASSSGLAENYEQYF.

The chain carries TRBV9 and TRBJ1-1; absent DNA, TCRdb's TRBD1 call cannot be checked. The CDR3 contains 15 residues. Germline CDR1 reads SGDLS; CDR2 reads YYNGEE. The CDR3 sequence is CASSSALGGNTEAFF.

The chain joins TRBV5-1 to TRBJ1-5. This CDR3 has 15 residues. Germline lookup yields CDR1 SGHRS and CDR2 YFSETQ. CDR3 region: CASSLNSQGGQPQHF.

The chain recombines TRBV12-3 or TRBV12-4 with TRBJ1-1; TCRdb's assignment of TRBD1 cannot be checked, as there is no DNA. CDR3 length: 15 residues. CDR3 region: CASSSRQGPRTEAFF.

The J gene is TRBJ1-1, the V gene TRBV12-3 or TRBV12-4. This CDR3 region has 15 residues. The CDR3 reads CASTSTSGFLTEAFF.

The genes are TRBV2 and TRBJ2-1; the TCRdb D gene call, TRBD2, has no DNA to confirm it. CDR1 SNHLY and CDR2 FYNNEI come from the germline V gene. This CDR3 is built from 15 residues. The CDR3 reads CASGTSGTTYNEQFF.

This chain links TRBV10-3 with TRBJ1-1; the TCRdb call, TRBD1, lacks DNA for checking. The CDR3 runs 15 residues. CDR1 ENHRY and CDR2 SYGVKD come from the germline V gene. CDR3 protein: CAISESPGINPEAFF.

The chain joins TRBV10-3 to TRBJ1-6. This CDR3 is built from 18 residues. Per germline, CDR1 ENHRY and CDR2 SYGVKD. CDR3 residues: CAISESTRWQSRDSPLHF.

CDR3 region: CASSLSILAGDTQYF. This chain links TRBV12-3 or TRBV12-4 with TRBJ2-3; TCRdb names TRBD2, which stays unverified in the absence of DNA. CDR3 length: 15 residues.

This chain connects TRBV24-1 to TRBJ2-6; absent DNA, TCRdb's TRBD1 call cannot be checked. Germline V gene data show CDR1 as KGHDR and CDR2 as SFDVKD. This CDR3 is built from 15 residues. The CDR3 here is CATGTGFSGANVLTF.

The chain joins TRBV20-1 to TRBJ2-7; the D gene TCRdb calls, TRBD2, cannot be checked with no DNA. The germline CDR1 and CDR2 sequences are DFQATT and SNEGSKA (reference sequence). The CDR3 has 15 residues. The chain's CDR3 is CSARILAGVANEQYF.

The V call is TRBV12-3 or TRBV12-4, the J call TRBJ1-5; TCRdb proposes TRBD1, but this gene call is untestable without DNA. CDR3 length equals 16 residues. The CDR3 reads CASSPGQTYSNQPQHF.

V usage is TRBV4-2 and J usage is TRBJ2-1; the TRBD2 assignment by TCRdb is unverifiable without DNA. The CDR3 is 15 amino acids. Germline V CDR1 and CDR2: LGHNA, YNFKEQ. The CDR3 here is CASSCRLAHNNEQFF.

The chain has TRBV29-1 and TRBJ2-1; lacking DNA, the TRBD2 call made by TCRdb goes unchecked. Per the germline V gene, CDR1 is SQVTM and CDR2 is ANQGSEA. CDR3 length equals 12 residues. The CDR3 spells CSVSTSIHEQFF.

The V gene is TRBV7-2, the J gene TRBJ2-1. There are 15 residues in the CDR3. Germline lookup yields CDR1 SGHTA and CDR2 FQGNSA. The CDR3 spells CASSLPISSYNEQFF.